These T cell receptor beta chains were read from a single sample in a study of blood T cell repertoires in COVID-19. Sequencing was performed with immunoSEQ multiplex PCR; in TCRdb, only in-frame clones are kept and a portion is missing. The table has around 100,000 clones, just over 90% seen once. Sequenced sample: peripheral blood. Every receptor here comes from a man in his forties or fifties with acute or convalescent COVID-19. The CDR3 runs from the conserved cysteine through the conserved F or W. A D gene is named only where the DNA matches it firmly. Some rows have no size entry. The others give once, few or many, or a class for an expanded clone.

V gene,clone size,D gene,J gene,CDR3 protein,CDR3 DNA
TRBV24-1,.,TRBD1,TRBJ2-5,CATSDPGTGGEETQYF,TGTGCCACCAGTGATCCCGGGACAGGGGGGGAAGAGACCCAGTACTTC
TRBV9,.,.,TRBJ1-1,CASNLKTGGNTEAFF,TGTGCCAGCAACCTGAAAACGGGGGGCAACACTGAAGCTTTCTTT
TRBV19,.,.,TRBJ2-5,CASSAGMRETQYF,TGTGCCAGTAGTGCGGGGATGCGGGAGACCCAGTACTTC
TRBV7-9,.,.,TRBJ2-2,CASSLLVFGELFF,TGTGCCAGCAGCCTACTAGTTTTCGGGGAGCTGTTTTTT
TRBV7-2,.,.,TRBJ2-1,CASSLGLAVNEQFF,TGTGCCAGCAGCTTAGGGCTAGCTGTAAATGAGCAGTTCTTC
TRBV7-7,.,.,TRBJ2-1,CASSLWGEPYNEQFF,TGTGCCAGCAGCTTATGGGGGGAACCCTACAATGAGCAGTTCTTC
TRBV18,.,TRBD1,TRBJ1-1,CASSDRGNTEAFF,TGTGCCAGCTCGGACAGGGGGAACACTGAAGCTTTCTTT
TRBV11-1,.,TRBD1,TRBJ2-7,CASSFDSGQVHYEQYF,TGTGCCAGCAGCTTCGATTCGGGACAGGTACACTACGAGCAGTACTTC
TRBV19,.,TRBD2,TRBJ2-1,CASSTSGSYDNEQFF,TGTGCCAGTAGTACCAGCGGGAGTTACGACAATGAGCAGTTCTTC
TRBV11-2,.,.,TRBJ2-7,CASSLVPAYEQYF,TGTGCCAGCAGCTTAGTCCCGGCCTACGAGCAGTACTTC
TRBV15,.,TRBD1,TRBJ2-5,CATRDRMETQYF,TGTGCCACCAGGGACAGGATGGAGACCCAGTACTTC
TRBV11-3,.,.,TRBJ1-2,CASSIRGNGYTF,TGTGCCAGCAGCATCAGGGGTAATGGCTACACCTTC
TRBV10-3,.,TRBD1,TRBJ1-5,CAISGTGGQPQHF,TGTGCCATCAGTGGGACAGGGGGCCAGCCCCAGCATTTT
TRBV6-2/TRBV6-3,once,.,TRBJ2-7,CASSYGGILYEQYF,TGTGCCAGCAGTTACGGCGGGATCCTTTACGAGCAGTACTTC
TRBV7-9,.,TRBD1,TRBJ1-1,CASNSPGQGFTEAFF,TGTGCCAGCAACTCCCCGGGACAGGGTTTTACTGAAGCTTTCTTT
TRBV7-8,.,TRBD1,TRBJ1-2,CASSLGQGSGGYTF,TGTGCCAGCAGCCTGGGACAGGGCTCGGGGGGCTACACCTTC
TRBV7-2,.,TRBD1,TRBJ1-2,CASSPDRGLLGYTF,TGTGCCAGCAGCCCCGACAGGGGGCTACTAGGCTACACCTTC
TRBV6-2/TRBV6-3,few,TRBD2,TRBJ2-7,CASSTSGRSSYEQYF,TGTGCCAGCAGTACTAGCGGGAGAAGCTCCTACGAGCAGTACTTC
TRBV14,.,.,TRBJ2-3,CASSQDRQVLADTQYF,TGTGCCAGCAGCCAAGATAGGCAGGTCTTGGCAGATACGCAGTATTTT
TRBV5-1,.,TRBD1,TRBJ1-5,CASSLTGGNQPQHF,TGCGCCAGCAGCTTGACAGGGGGGAATCAGCCCCAGCATTTT
TRBV27,.,TRBD1,TRBJ1-4,CASSRTGSEKLFF,TGTGCCAGCAGCCGGACAGGGAGTGAAAAACTGTTTTTT
TRBV24-1,.,TRBD1,TRBJ2-2,CATSQGQGNTGELFF,TGTGCCACCAGTCAGGGACAGGGGAACACCGGGGAGCTGTTTTTT